These 9 T cell receptor beta chains were sequenced from one sample in a study of blood T cell repertoires in COVID-19. TCRdb's table, derived via immunoSEQ multiplex PCR, lists solely in-frame clones and lacks some. The data hold over 300,000 clones, with around 91% observed a single time. The specimen was peripheral blood. These receptors were collected from a man between 18 and 29 years old with active or convalescent COVID-19.

The chain is built from TRBV6-5 and TRBJ2-2, with 7 bases lining up with TRBD2. V lost 3 bases to trimming and J lost 5 bases; unmatched junction nucleotides: 9. This CDR3 has 16 residues. Germline values: CDR1 MNHEY, CDR2 SVGAGI. The CDR3 region is CASSYPAGARTGELFF. The DNA for the CDR3 is TGTGCCAGCAGTTATCCGGCGGGAGCTCGGACCGGGGAGCTGTTTTTT.

J is TRBJ1-6 and V is TRBV2; 10 bases are shared with TRBD1. The length of the CDR3 is 16 residues. The germline gives CDR1 SNHLY, CDR2 FYNNEI. V dropped 6 bases and J dropped 11; count of bases not matched to a gene: 13. CDR3 nucleotides: TGTGCCAGCAGAAGACCGGGACAGGGGCCCGGTCCACCCCTCCACTTT. This sequence encodes CASRRPGQGPGPPLHF.

This chain uses TRBV27 with TRBJ2-7, with TRBD1 matching 7 bases. Germline V gene data show CDR1 as MNHEY and CDR2 as SMNVEV (reference sequence). The V gene end was trimmed by 2 bases and the J gene end by 3 bases; junction bases not matched to a gene: 1. This CDR3 region has 13 residues. The CDR3 DNA is TGTGCCAGCAGTTTAGGGGACAGCTACGAGCAGTACTTC. Translating it yields CASSLGDSYEQYF.

V gene TRBV5-1 combines with J gene TRBJ1-2; no reliable D call. V was trimmed by 1 base and J by 8 bases, leaving 9 bases between them. CDR3 size: 12 residues. Germline-derived CDR1 and CDR2 are SGHRS and YFSETQ. The CDR3 DNA follows: TGCGCCAGCAGCTTGACACGGGAGGGCTACACCTTC. This codes for CASSLTREGYTF.

This clone has just one count. The chain carries TRBV3-1 (or the pseudogene TRBV3-2) and TRBJ1-1; 7 nucleotides align to TRBD1. Trimming at V came to 3 bases and at J to 2 bases, leaving 9 bases not matched to a gene. This CDR3 spans 16 amino acids. CDR1 and CDR2 (germline): LGHDT, YNNKEL (reference sequence). CDR3 sequence (DNA): TGTGCCAGCAGCCAGAAAGGACAGGCTCCCAACACTGAAGCTTTCTTT. Protein product: CASSQKGQAPNTEAFF.

This clone was counted a single time. CDR3 loop: CASSLGGGADYEQYF. The DNA of the CDR3 is TGCGCCAGCAGCTTGGGTGGGGGGGCGGACTACGAGCAGTACTTC. The chain joins TRBV5-1 to TRBJ2-7, with D possibly matching TRBD2 (7 bases). Looked up from germline, CDR1 is SGHRS and CDR2 is YFSETQ. The CDR3 has 15 amino acids. V lost 0 bases to trimming and J lost 3 bases, with 13 bases between them.

This clone was counted a few times. The J gene is TRBJ2-5, the V gene TRBV7-3; TRBD1 matches 9 bases. Germline V gives CDR1 SGHTA, CDR2 FQGTGA. CDR3 length: 15 amino acids. Trimming at V came to 4 bases and at J to 4 bases, leaving 7 bases not matched to a gene. The CDR3 here is CASSSTGGFIETQYF. CDR3 nucleotides: TGTGCCAGCAGCTCAACAGGGGGCTTCATAGAGACCCAGTACTTC.

In this sample, this clone turned up a few times. The gene calls are TRBV28 and TRBJ1-2; weak D call: TRBD1 (5 bases). The germline gives CDR1 MDHEN, CDR2 SYDVKM. Trimming stripped 5 bases from V and 4 bases from J, with 23 bases between. This CDR3 has 17 residues. The CDR3: CASSEPLRRTTLYGYTF. CDR3 in DNA: TGTGCCAGCAGTGAACCACTTCGACGGACAACTCTCTATGGCTACACCTTC.

This rearrangement joins TRBV23-1 to TRBJ1-1, with D possibly TRBD1 on 6 matching bases. TRBV23-1 is labeled an ORF, and its function is uncertain. Trimming stripped 0 bases from V and 5 bases from J, with 25 bases between. CDR3 length: 19 residues. The DNA of the CDR3 is TGCGCCAGCAGTCAATCGCCCGATAAGACAGGTCGTTGGTGGACTGAAGCTTTCTTT. This encodes CASSQSPDKTGRWWTEAFF.